Listed here is a single T cell receptor (beta chain). What it binds is unknown. This specimen belongs to a study of blood T cells in healthy people across ages. Study-wide points: Age showed a roughly linear inverse relationship with TCR beta diversity per million T cells.

Germline values: CDR1 SGDLS, CDR2 YYNGEE. The CDR3 covers 16 residues. Unmatched junction bases numbered 5, after V lost 1 base and J lost 0 bases. A second PCR, run for roughly 7 to 11 cycles, used a sample-barcoded 5' primer plus a J-beta primer mix. TCRdb analysed the 5' RACE reads with MiXCR anew, one entry per CDR3 protein. This repertoire shows 450,000 to 700,000 distinct CDR3 sequences, approximately 30% found once; its top ten account for approximately 18%. The chain recombines TRBV9 with TRBJ2-7, with TRBD1 matching 9 bases. This clonotype was obtained from a woman in her 70s in good health. The specimen sequenced was blood. The chain's CDR3 is CASSVTRTGASYEQYF. In DNA form, the CDR3 reads TGTGCCAGCAGCGTAACTAGGACAGGGGCCTCCTACGAGCAGTACTTC.